These 26 T cell receptor beta chains came from one sample sequenced in a study of CXCR3-negative and CXCR3-positive naive CD8 T cells. Researchers prepared the TRB cDNA libraries using 5' RACE with UMI labels. TCRdb re-called the 5' RACE reads; every CDR3 protein appears as one record, without DNA. This sample's clone table lists some 56,000 distinct CDR3 sequences. The sample was memory CD8+ T cells from blood. These receptors all stem from a human donor in good health. Some clones in this sample may be carry-over from other donors' samples.

This chain links TRBV29-1 with TRBJ1-1; as DNA is missing, the TRBD1 call by TCRdb cannot be tested. The CDR3 consists of 14 residues. CDR1 SQVTM and CDR2 ANQGSEA come from the germline V gene. The CDR3 region is CSGWTPDLNTEAFF. Full variable domain (outside the CDR3, taken from reference TRBV29-1 and TRBJ1-1): SAVISQKPSRDICQRGTSLTIQCQVDSQVTMMFWYRQQPGQSLTLIATANQGSEATYESGFVIDKFPISRPNLTFSTLTVSNMSPEDSSIYLCSGWTPDLNTEAFFGQGTRLTVV.

V usage is TRBV3-1 and J usage is TRBJ1-2; TCRdb's assignment of TRBD1 cannot be checked, as there is no DNA. Looked up from germline, CDR1 is LGHDT and CDR2 is YNNKEL (reference sequence). This CDR3 is built from 17 residues. CDR3 residues: CASSPDKGRGILYGYTF. Together with reference TRBV3-1 and TRBJ1-2, the CDR3 gives the full variable domain: DTAVSQTPKYLVTQMGNDKSIKCEQNLGHDTMYWYKQDSKKFLKIMFSYNNKELIINETVPNRFSPKSPDKAHLNLHINSLELGDSAVYFCASSPDKGRGILYGYTFGSGTRLTVV.

The chain joins TRBV7-3 to TRBJ2-2; TCRdb designates TRBD2, a call that cannot be tested without DNA. Per the germline V gene, CDR1 is SGHTA and CDR2 is FQGTGA. There are 18 residues in the CDR3. The CDR3 loop is CASSPTPGLAANTGELFF.

The CDR3 loop reads CSARYSGQPYEQYF. The chain uses TRBV29-1 and TRBJ2-7; absent DNA, TCRdb's TRBD2 call cannot be checked. The germline V gene has CDR1 SQVTM and CDR2 ANQGSEA. The CDR3 loop spans 14 amino acids.

This chain links TRBV28 with TRBJ1-3. CDR1 and CDR2 from the germline V gene are MDHEN and SYDVKM. This CDR3 contains 17 residues. CDR3 amino acids: CASRLFDDQGSGNTIYF.

The chain couples TRBV29-1 to TRBJ1-1; TCRdb gives TRBD1 as the D gene, but with no DNA this cannot be confirmed. Per germline, CDR1 SQVTM and CDR2 ANQGSEA. This CDR3 has 12 residues. The CDR3 region is CSVSPWNTEAFF.

The chain carries TRBV7-9 and TRBJ2-7; TCRdb picks TRBD1, but there is no DNA to check that call. The CDR3 is 16 amino acids. The germline CDR1 and CDR2 sequences are SEHNR and FQNEAQ (reference sequence). CDR3 protein: CASSSTGTGDMNEQYF.

CDR3 protein: CSVETGGRRQYF. The genes are TRBV29-1 and TRBJ2-7; the D call from TCRdb, TRBD1, cannot be confirmed without DNA. CDR3 size: 12 residues. Germline V gives CDR1 SQVTM, CDR2 ANQGSEA.

The gene calls are TRBV4-2 and TRBJ2-7. From germline, CDR1 is LGHNA and CDR2 YNFKEQ. The CDR3 contains 14 residues. CDR3: CASSQDKGTYEQYF.

This rearrangement joins TRBV29-1 to TRBJ2-1; TCRdb outputs TRBD1, but without DNA this stays unchecked. CDR1 and CDR2 from the germline V gene are SQVTM and ANQGSEA. This CDR3 region has 18 residues. CDR3 sequence reads: CSVDGQGVVKGSYNEQFF.

V gene TRBV7-2 combines with J gene TRBJ2-3; the D call from TCRdb, TRBD2, cannot be confirmed without DNA. The CDR3 is 18 residues long. Germline V CDR1 and CDR2: SGHTA, FQGNSA. The CDR3 is CASSYGLANLYSTDTQYF.

The rearrangement joins TRBV14 to TRBJ2-1; TCRdb gives TRBD1 as the D gene, but with no DNA this cannot be confirmed. The CDR3 is 16 residues long. The germline gives CDR1 SGHDN, CDR2 FVKESK. The CDR3 spells CASSQDFTRGYNEQFF.

The rearrangement joins TRBV6-4 to TRBJ1-1; absent DNA, TCRdb's TRBD1 call cannot be checked. CDR1 and CDR2 (germline): MRHNA, SNTAGT. CDR3 length: 15 residues. The CDR3 reads CASSISGQGGTEAFF.

This sequence joins TRBV14 and TRBJ2-7; checking the TCRdb D call of TRBD1 is not possible without DNA. This CDR3 comprises 13 residues. Looked up from germline, CDR1 is SGHDN and CDR2 is FVKESK. The CDR3 protein is CASKGIGAYEQYF.

J is TRBJ2-1 and V is TRBV12-3 or TRBV12-4; TCRdb picks TRBD2, but there is no DNA to check that call. This CDR3 has 17 amino acids. The CDR3 spells CASRKPGTSGFYNEQFF.

V and J are TRBV2 and TRBJ2-1; TCRdb outputs TRBD2, but without DNA this stays unchecked. The germline CDR1 and CDR2 sequences are SNHLY and FYNNEI. This CDR3 has 16 amino acids. CDR3 in amino acids: CASTIDWGLARNEQFF.

The rearrangement joins TRBV6-2 or TRBV6-3 to TRBJ2-7; TCRdb's D gene call, TRBD2, goes unchecked for lack of DNA. The germline CDR1 and CDR2 sequences are MNHEY and SVGEGT. The CDR3 spans 11 residues. The CDR3 reads CASRGLGEQYF.

The chain uses TRBV7-9 and TRBJ2-7. CDR1 and CDR2 (germline): SEHNR, FQNEAQ (reference sequence). CDR3 length: 12 amino acids. The CDR3 protein is CASSLELTIWYF.

This chain links TRBV11-1 with TRBJ2-3; the D call from TCRdb, TRBD1, cannot be confirmed without DNA. The CDR3 covers 15 residues. Germline CDR1 SGHAT, CDR2 FQDESV (reference sequence). CDR3 in amino acids: CASSWTGSFTDTQYF.

The genes are TRBV12-3 or TRBV12-4 and TRBJ2-1; the TRBD2 assignment by TCRdb is unverifiable without DNA. The CDR3 is 13 residues long. CDR3 in amino acids: CASSHPGGPEQFF.

The V and J genes are TRBV21-1 and TRBJ2-7; TCRdb picks TRBD1, but there is no DNA to check that call. TRBV21-1 is assigned pseudogene status. This CDR3 comprises 17 residues. The CDR3 here is CASSTEEGTEVSYEQYF.

This chain uses TRBV9 with TRBJ1-1; the TCRdb D gene call, TRBD1, has no DNA to confirm it. CDR1 is SGDLS and CDR2 is YYNGEE in the germline V gene. The CDR3 sequence is 15 residues long. The CDR3 sequence is CASSVQGGSNTEAFF.

The V call is TRBV7-3, the J call TRBJ2-1. Per the germline V gene, CDR1 is SGHTA and CDR2 is FQGTGA. The length of the CDR3 is 14 residues. CDR3 sequence: CASSLAGTPNEQFF.

V is TRBV12-3 or TRBV12-4 and J is TRBJ1-5; TCRdb picks TRBD1, but there is no DNA to check that call. The CDR3 length is 14 residues. The CDR3 is CASSFRDNNQPQHF.

The genes are TRBV7-9 and TRBJ2-3. Germline CDR1 SEHNR, CDR2 FQNEAQ (reference sequence). CDR3 length equals 13 residues. This chain's CDR3 is CASSSSGPDTQYF.

This sequence joins TRBV6-2 or TRBV6-3 and TRBJ2-1; the D call of TRBD1 rests on TCRdb alone, since no DNA is present to check it. The CDR3 is 15 amino acids. Germline V gene lookup returns CDR1 MNHEY and CDR2 SVGEGT. The chain's CDR3 is CASYQETGRLDEQFF.